The entry below gives a single T cell receptor beta chain sequence along with its context. Its antigen is not identified. This specimen belongs to a study of T-cell memory formation after mild COVID-19. Study-wide results and caveats: Confirmation of SARS-CoV-2 specificity was lacking for second-wave clones peaking day 37.

TCRdb fed the 5' RACE reads into MiXCR, producing one record per CDR3 protein. In the table there are hundreds of thousands of distinct CDR3 sequences, around 13% of which are singletons. The CDR3 has 13 amino acids. Trimming cost V 6 bases and J 0 bases, with 8 bases left between them. Material for sequencing was PBMCs or a T cell subset sorted from them (not recorded which). The rearrangement uses TRBV12-3 or TRBV12-4 and TRBJ2-5; D possibly corresponds to TRBD1 (5 bases). The origin of this receptor is a man aged 18 to 35 who had mild COVID-19 (a few samples of this study predate the infection). Cell type and time point are not known. CDR3 protein: CASRTDNQETQYF. The CDR3 nucleotides are TGTGCCAGCAGAACGGACAACCAAGAGACCCAGTACTTC.